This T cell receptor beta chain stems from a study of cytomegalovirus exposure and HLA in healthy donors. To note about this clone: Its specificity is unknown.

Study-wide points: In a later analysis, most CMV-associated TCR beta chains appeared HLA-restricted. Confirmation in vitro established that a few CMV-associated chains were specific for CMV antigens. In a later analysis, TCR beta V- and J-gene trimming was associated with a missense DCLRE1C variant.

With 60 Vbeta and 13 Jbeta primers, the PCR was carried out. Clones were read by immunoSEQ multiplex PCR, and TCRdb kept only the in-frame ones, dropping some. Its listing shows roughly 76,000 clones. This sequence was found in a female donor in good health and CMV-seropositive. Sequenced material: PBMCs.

Here the CDR3 DNA reads TGTGCCAGCTCACCTGGGGCATACCGCGCCTACGAGCAGTACTTC. Its protein product is CASSPGAYRAYEQYF. The chain joins TRBV18 to TRBJ2-7, with D possibly TRBD1 on 5 matching bases. V dropped 3 bases and J dropped 2 bases, with 14 bases sitting between them. This CDR3 is 15 amino acids long. The germline V gene has CDR1 KGHSH and CDR2 LQKENI.